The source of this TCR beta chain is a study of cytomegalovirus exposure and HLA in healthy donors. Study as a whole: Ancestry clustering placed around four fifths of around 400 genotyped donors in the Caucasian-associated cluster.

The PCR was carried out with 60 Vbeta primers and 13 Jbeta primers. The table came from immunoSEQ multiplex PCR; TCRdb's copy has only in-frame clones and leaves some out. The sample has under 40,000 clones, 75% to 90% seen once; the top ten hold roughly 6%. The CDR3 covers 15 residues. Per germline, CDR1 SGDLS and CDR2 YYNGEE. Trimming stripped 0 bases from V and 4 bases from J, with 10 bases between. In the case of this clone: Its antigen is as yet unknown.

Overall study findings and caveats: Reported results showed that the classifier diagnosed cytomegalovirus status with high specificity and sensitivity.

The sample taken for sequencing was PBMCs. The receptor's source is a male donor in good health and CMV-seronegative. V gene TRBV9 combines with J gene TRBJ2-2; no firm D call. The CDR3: CASSVAVEPTGELFF. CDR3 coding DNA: TGTGCCAGCAGCGTAGCGGTGGAGCCCACCGGGGAGCTGTTTTTT. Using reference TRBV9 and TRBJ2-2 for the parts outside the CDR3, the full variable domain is DSGVTQTPKHLITATGQRVTLRCSPRSGDLSVYWYQQSLDQGLQFLIQYYNGEERAKGNILERFSAQQFPDLHSELNLSSLELGDSALYFCASSVAVEPTGELFFGEGSRLTVL.